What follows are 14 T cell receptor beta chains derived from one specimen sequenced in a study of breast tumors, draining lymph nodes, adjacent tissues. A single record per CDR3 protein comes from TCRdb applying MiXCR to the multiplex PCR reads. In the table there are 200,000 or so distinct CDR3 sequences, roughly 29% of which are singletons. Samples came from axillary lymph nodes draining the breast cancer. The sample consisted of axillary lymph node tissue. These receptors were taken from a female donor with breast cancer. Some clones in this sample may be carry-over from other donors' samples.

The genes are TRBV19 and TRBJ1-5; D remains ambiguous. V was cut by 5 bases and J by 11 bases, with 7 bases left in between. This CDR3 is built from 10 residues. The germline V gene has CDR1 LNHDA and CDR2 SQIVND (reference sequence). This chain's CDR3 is CASSAGTQHF. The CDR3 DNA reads TGTGCCAGTAGTGCCGGAACCCAGCATTTT.

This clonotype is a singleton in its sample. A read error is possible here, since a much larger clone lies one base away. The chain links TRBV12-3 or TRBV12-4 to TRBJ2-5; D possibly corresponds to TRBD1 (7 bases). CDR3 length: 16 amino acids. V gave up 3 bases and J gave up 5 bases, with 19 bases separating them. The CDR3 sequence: CASSFSHQGGSETQYF. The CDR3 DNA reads TGTGCCAGCAGTTTCTCCCATCAGGGGGGATCGGAGACCCAGTACTTC.

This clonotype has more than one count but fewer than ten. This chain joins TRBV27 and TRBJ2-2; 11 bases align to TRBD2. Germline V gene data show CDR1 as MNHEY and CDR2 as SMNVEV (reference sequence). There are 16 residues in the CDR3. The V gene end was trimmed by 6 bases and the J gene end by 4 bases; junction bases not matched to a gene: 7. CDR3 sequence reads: CASRTKGTSGTGELFF. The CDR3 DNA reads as TGTGCCAGCAGGACTAAAGGGACTAGCGGCACCGGGGAGCTGTTTTTT.

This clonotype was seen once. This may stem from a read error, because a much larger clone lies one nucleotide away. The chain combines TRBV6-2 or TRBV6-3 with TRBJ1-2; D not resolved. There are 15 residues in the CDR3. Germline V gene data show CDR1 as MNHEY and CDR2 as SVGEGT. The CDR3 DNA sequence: TGTGCCAGCAGTCACTCGAGTGGCGGACACTATGGCTACACCTTC. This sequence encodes CASSHSSGGHYGYTF.

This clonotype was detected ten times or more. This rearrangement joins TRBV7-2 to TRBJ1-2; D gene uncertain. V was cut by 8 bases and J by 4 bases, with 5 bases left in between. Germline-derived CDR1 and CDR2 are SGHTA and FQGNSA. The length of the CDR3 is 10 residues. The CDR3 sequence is CASGFYGYTF. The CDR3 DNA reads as TGTGCCAGCGGATTCTATGGCTACACCTTC.

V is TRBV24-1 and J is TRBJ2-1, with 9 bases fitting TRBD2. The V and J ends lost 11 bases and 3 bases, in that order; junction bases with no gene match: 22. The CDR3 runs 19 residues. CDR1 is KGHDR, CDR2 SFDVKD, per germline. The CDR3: CASSPTRGLSGRSYNEQFF. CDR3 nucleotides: TGTGCCAGCTCACCGACCCGTGGGCTTAGCGGGAGAAGCTACAATGAGCAGTTCTTC.

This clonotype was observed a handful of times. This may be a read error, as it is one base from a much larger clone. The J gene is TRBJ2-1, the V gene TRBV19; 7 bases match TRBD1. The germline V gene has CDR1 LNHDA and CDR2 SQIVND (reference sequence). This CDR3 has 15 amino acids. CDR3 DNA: TGTGCCAGTAGTGCTGGGACAGCCTCCTACGATGAGCAGTTCTTC. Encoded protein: CASSAGTASYDEQFF.

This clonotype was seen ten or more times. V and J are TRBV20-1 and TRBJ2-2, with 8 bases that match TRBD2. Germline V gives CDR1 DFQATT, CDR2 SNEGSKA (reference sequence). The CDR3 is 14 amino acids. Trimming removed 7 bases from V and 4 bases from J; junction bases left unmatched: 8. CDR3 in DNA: TGCAGTGTCGGGAGGGCGCTAGGCACCGGGGAGCTGTTTTTT. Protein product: CSVGRALGTGELFF.

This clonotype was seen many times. The CDR3 DNA follows: TGTGCCAGCAGTGAAGTTAGGGTTCGTAATTCACCCCTCCACTTT. It encodes CASSEVRVRNSPLHF. V and J are TRBV6-1 and TRBJ1-6; D uncertain. Trimming removed 1 base at V and 6 bases at J, with 10 bases between. CDR1 and CDR2 from the germline V gene are MNHNS and SASEGT. The CDR3 consists of 15 residues.

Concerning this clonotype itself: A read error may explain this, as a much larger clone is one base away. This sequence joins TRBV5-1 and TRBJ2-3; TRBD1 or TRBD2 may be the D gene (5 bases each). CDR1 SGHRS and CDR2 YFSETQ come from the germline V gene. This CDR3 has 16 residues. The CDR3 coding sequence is TGCGCCAGCAGCTTGTGGCCGGGGCCGAGCACAGATGCGCAGTATTTT. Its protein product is CASSLWPGPSTDAQYF.

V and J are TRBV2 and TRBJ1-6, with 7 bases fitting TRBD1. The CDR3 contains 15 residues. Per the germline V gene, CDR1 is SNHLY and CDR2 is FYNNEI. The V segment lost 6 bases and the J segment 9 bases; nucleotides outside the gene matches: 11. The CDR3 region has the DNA TGTGCCAGCAGGCCAACAGGGGCTACGAGTTCACCCCTCCACTTT. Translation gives CASRPTGATSSPLHF.

CDR3 in DNA: TGTGCTAGAGGGAGAACGCAGGGACACACCGGGGAGCTGTTTTTT. Protein product: CARGRTQGHTGELFF. V is TRBV24-1 and J is TRBJ2-2; D is perhaps TRBD1 or TRBD2 (5 bases each). The V gene's germline CDR1 is KGHDR and CDR2 SFDVKD. The CDR3 is 15 amino acids.

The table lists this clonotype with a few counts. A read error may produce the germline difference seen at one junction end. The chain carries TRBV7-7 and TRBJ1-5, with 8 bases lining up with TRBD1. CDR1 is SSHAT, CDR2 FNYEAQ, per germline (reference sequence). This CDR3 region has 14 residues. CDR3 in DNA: TGTGCTAGCAGGGGGCGAGGCGGCAATCAGCCCCAGCATTTT. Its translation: CASRGRGGNQPQHF.

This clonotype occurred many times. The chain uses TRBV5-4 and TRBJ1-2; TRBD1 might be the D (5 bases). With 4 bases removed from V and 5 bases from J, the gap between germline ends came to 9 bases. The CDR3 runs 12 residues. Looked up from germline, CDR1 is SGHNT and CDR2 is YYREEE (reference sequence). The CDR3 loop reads CASSGEGYGYTF. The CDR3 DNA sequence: TGTGCCAGCAGCGGGGAGGGGTATGGCTACACCTTC.